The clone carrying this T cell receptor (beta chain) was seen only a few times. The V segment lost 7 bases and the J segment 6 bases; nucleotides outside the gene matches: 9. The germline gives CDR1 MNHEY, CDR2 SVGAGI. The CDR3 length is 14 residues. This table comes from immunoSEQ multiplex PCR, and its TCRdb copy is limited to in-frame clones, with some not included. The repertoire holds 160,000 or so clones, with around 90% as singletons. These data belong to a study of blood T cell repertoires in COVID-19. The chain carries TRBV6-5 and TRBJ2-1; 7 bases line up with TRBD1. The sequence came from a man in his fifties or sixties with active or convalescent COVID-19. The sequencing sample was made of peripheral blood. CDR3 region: CASIRGRRGNEQFF. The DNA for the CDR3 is TGTGCCAGCATAAGGGGGCGCCGGGGCAATGAGCAGTTCTTC.